This T cell receptor beta chain was found in a study of shared clonotypes between healthy human individuals. Study in general: Ranging from 18 to 49 in age, donors were two women and a few men. CD4 naive and CD4 memory each took three plates per donor, while CD8 naive took two and CD8 memory one.

Naivety among CD8 cells was defined by CD45RO negativity and positive CCR7 selection, thereby excluding terminally differentiated effector memory CD45RA+ cells. Concerning this clone: Its antigen is unknown. Other DNA variants within this sample encode the same CDR3.

TCRdb's table, derived via immunoSEQ multiplex PCR, lists solely in-frame clones and lacks some. Here the sample spans around 2,000,000 clones, approximately 95% being singletons. Study conclusions and caveats: Non-shared clonotypes had lower generation probabilities than those shared by all four donors. With few donors, the genetic and exposure-history diversity represented was limited.

The V gene lost 2 bases and the J gene lost 2 bases, with 7 bases spanning the gap. CDR3 length: 14 amino acids. From germline, CDR1 is GTSNPN and CDR2 SVGIG (reference sequence). What was sequenced was naive CD8+ T cells sorted from blood. The chain has TRBV30 and TRBJ2-6; D unclear. The clonotype comes from a man younger than 35 in good health. Written as DNA, the CDR3 is TGTGCCTGGAGTACTGGGGCTGGGGCCAACGTCCTGACTTTC. Translated, it gives CAWSTGAGANVLTF.